This section outlines one T cell receptor (beta chain) sequence together with its context. This sample was included in a study of T-cell memory formation after mild COVID-19. CDR1 SQVTM and CDR2 ANQGSEA come from the germline V gene. Trimming left V 3 bases short and J 2 bases short, with 13 bases between. The CDR3 is 14 amino acids. TCRdb ran MiXCR on the 5' RACE reads and lists one entry per CDR3 protein. This repertoire shows 350,000 or so distinct CDR3 sequences, less than 25% found once; its top ten account for around 23%. The V call is TRBV29-1, the J call TRBJ1-1, with D maybe TRBD1 (5 bases). Material: PBMCs or a T cell subset sorted from them (not recorded which). The sequence was collected from a man between 18 and 29 years old who had mild COVID-19 (a few samples of this study predate the infection). Cell type and time point are not known. The CDR3, as DNA: TGCAGCGTTGATCGGGGACGCGGTAACACTGAAGCTTTCTTT. Translating it yields CSVDRGRGNTEAFF.